The T cell receptor beta chain under discussion was sequenced for a study of human T cells and chemical hapten exposure. Germline V gives CDR1 MRHNA, CDR2 SNTAGT. With 1 base removed from V and 0 bases from J, the gap between germline ends came to 3 bases. This CDR3 contains 14 residues. This clonotype has ten or more counts. Authors' data handling: From approximately 20,000 to 700,000 TCRs were found per sample, with a median of roughly 89,000. In TCRdb, the RACE reads were re-called with MiXCR into one record per CDR3 protein. None of the V and J calls come from the authors' own analysis; TCRdb made them. Of about 270,000 distinct CDR3 sequences listed, almost 8% are singletons. Indicated time point: pre-sensitization, week 0. This sample's treatment: therapeutic diphenylcyclopropenone sensitization with weekly scalp DPC.

This TCR was sampled from a man aged 18 to 29 with alopecia areata. Some clones in this sample may be carry-over from other donors' samples. Sequenced material: whole blood, taken in connection with sensitization to the hapten diphenylcyclopropenone (DPC). The gene calls are TRBV6-4 and TRBJ2-2; D uncertain. The CDR3, as DNA: TGTGCCAGCAGTGACTTGACGAACACCGGGGAGCTGTTTTTT. This gives the protein CASSDLTNTGELFF.